This T cell receptor (beta chain) was sequenced for a study of CD8 T cells in ankylosing spondylitis. A few counts support this clonotype. Its cognate antigen is unknown. Germline V CDR1 and CDR2: SGHRS, YFSETQ. The length of the CDR3 is 18 residues. Trimming at V came to 5 bases and at J to 0 bases, leaving 9 bases not matched to a gene. By quantitative 5'-RACE with molecular barcodes, the TCR beta libraries were made. Each CDR3 protein gets one entry after TCRdb re-called the 5' RACE reads with MiXCR. The sample has some 700,000 distinct CDR3 sequences, under 20% seen once; the top ten hold around 19%. General study points: The disease-linked clones had a CD8+ phenotype and low blood frequencies. Seemingly characteristic of ankylosing spondylitis blood was a TCR beta motif consisting of under ten highly homologous variants. Before this, some motif variants had been reported in reactive arthritis synovial fluid and blood. Matched ankylosing spondylitis synovial fluid reportedly contained a significantly enriched population of disease-linked clones.

The sequence derives from a male donor with ankylosing spondylitis. V usage is TRBV5-1 and J usage is TRBJ2-6; 9 bases fit TRBD1. Sequencing was done on a sample of blood, either unsorted or a sorted T cell fraction (not recorded which). The CDR3 region is CASRWGDRELSGANVLTF. CDR3 in DNA: TGCGCCAGCAGATGGGGGGACAGGGAACTCTCTGGGGCCAACGTCCTGACTTTC.